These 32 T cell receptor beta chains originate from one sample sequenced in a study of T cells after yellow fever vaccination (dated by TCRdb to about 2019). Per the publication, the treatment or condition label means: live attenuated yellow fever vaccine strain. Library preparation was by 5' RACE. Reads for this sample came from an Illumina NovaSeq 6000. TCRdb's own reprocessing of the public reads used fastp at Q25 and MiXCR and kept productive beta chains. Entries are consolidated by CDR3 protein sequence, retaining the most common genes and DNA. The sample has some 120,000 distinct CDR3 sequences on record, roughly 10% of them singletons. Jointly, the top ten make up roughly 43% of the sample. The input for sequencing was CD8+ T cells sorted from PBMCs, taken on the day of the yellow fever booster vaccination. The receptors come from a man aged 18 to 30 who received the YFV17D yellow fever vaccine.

The CDR3 region has the DNA TGTGCCAGCATCACGGGGGAGACCCAGTACTTC. Protein sequence: CASITGETQYF. The chain employs TRBV7-9 and TRBJ2-5, with D possibly being TRBD2 (5 bases). The CDR3 is made up of 11 amino acids. Trimming removed 7 bases at V and 5 bases at J, with 8 bases between. Germline CDR1 and CDR2: SEHNR and FQNEAQ (reference sequence).

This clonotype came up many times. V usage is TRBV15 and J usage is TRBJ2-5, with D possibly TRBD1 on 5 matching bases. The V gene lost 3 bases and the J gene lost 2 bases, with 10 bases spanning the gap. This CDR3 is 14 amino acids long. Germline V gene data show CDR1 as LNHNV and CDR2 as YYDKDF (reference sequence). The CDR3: CATSSQDSQETQYF. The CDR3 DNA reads TGTGCCACCAGCAGCCAAGACAGTCAAGAGACCCAGTACTTC. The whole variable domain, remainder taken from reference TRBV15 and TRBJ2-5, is DAMVIQNPRYQVTQFGKPVTLSCSQTLNHNVMYWYQQKSSQAPKLLFHYYDKDFNNEADTPDNFQSRRPNTSFCFLDIRSPGLGDTAMYLCATSSQDSQETQYFGPGTRLLVL.

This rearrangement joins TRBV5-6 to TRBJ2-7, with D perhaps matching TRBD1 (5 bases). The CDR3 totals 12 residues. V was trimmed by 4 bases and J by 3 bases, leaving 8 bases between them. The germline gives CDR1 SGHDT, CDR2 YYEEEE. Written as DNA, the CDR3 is TGTGCCAGCAGCACGACAGACTACGAGCAGTACGTC. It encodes CASSTTDYEQYV.

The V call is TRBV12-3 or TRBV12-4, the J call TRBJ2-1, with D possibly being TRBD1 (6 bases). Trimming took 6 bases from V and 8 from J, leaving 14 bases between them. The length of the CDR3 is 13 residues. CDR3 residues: CASRSPQGDEQFF. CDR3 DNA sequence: TGTGCCAGCAGGTCTCCACAGGGCGATGAGCAGTTCTTC.

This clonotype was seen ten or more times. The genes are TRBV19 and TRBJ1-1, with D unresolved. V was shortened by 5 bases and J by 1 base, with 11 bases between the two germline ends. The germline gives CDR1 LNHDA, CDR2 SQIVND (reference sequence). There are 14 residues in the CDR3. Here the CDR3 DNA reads TGTGCCAGTAGTGCTGGACGGCAGAACACTGAAGCTTTCTTT. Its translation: CASSAGRQNTEAFF.

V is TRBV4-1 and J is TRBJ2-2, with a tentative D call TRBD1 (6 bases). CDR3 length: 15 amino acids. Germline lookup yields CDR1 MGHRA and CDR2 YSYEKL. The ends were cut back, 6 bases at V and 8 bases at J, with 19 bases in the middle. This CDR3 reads CASRHRDTLPGELFF. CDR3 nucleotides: TGCGCCAGCAGGCACCGGGACACTCTCCCGGGGGAGCTGTTTTTT.

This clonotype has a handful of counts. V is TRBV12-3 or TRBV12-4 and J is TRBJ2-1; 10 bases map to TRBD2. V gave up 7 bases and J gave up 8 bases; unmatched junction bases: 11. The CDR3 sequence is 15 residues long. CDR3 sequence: CASTQAGGARDEQFF. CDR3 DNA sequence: TGTGCCAGCACCCAAGCGGGGGGGGCAAGGGATGAGCAGTTCTTC.

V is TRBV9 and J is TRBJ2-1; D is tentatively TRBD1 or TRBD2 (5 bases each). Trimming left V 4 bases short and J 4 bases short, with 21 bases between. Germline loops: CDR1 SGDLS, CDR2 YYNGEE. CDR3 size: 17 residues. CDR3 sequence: CASSPPPGTNGYNEQFF. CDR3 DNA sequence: TGTGCCAGCAGCCCCCCCCCCGGGACCAACGGATACAATGAGCAGTTCTTC. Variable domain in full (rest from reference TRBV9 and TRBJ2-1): DSGVTQTPKHLITATGQRVTLRCSPRSGDLSVYWYQQSLDQGLQFLIQYYNGEERAKGNILERFSAQQFPDLHSELNLSSLELGDSALYFCASSPPPGTNGYNEQFFGPGTRLTVL.

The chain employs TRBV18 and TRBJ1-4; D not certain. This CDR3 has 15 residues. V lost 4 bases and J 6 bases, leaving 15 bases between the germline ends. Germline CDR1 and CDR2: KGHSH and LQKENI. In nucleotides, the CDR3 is TGTGCCAGCTCACTGGAGGAGAACTCCTATGAAAAACTGTTTTTT. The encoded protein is CASSLEENSYEKLFF.

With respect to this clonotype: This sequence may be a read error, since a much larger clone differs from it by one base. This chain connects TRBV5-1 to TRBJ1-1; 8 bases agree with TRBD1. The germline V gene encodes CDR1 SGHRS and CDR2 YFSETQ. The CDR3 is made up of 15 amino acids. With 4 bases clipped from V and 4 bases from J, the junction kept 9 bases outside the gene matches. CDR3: CASSPGQGGLTEAFF. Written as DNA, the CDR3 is TGCGCCAGCAGCCCTGGACAGGGCGGGCTCACTGAAGCTTTCTTT.

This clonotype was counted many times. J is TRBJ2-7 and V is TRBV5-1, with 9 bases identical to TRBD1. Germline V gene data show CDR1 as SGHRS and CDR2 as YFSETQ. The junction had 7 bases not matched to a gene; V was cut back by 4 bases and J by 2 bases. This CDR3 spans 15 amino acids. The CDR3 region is CASSVPGQGTYEQYF. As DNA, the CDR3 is TGCGCCAGCAGCGTCCCGGGACAGGGTACCTACGAGCAGTACTTC.

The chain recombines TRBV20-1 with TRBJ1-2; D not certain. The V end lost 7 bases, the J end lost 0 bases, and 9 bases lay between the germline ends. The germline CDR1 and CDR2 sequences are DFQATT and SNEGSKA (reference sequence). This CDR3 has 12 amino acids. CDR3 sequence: CSVQKPNYGYTF. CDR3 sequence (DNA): TGCAGTGTACAAAAACCTAACTATGGCTACACCTTC.

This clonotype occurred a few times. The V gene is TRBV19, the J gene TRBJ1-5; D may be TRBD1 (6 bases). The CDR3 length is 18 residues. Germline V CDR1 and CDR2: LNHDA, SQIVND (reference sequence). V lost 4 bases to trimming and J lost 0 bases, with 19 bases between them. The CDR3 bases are TGTGCCAGTAGTACCGAGCGGGACATAAATTATAGCAATCAGCCCCAGCATTTT. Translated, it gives CASSTERDINYSNQPQHF.

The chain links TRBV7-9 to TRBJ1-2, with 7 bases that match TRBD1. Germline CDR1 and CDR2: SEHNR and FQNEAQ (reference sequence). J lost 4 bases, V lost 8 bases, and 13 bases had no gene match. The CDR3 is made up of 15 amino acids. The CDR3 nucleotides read TGTGCCAGCGTACTGGGGGCAGGGGGTGCCTATGGCTACACCTTC. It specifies CASVLGAGGAYGYTF.

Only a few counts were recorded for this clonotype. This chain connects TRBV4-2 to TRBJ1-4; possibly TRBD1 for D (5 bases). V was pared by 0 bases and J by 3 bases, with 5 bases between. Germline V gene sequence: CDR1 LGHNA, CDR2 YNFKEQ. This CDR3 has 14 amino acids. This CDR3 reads CASSQEQANEKLFF. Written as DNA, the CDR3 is TGTGCCAGCAGCCAAGAACAGGCTAATGAAAAACTGTTTTTT.

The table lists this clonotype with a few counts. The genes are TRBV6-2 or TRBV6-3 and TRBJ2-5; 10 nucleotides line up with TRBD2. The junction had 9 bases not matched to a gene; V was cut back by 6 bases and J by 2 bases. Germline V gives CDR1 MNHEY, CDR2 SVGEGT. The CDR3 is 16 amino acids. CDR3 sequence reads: CASRGPGLAYQETQYF. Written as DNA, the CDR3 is TGTGCCAGCAGGGGACCGGGACTAGCGTATCAAGAGACCCAGTACTTC.

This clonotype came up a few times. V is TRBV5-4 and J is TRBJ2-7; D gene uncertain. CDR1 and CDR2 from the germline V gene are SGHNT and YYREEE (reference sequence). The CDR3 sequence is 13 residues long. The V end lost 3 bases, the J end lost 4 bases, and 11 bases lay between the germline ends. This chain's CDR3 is CASSSDGRYEQYV. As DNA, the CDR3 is TGTGCCAGCAGCTCCGACGGAAGATACGAGCAGTACGTC.

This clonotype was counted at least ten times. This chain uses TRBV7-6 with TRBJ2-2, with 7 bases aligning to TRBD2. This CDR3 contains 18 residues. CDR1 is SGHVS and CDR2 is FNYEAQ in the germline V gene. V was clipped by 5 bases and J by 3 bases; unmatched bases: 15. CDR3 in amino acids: CASSPGAGSSRYTGELFF. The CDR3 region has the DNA TGTGCCAGCAGCCCAGGAGCGGGGTCGTCCAGATACACCGGGGAGCTGTTTTTT.

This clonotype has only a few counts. DNA for the CDR3: TGTGCCAGCAGTTACTCGGGGCCCGGGCTACAAGAGACCCAGTACTTC. Translated, it gives CASSYSGPGLQETQYF. V and J are TRBV6-5 and TRBJ2-5; tentatively, D is TRBD1 (5 bases). The CDR3 has 16 amino acids. The V end lost 0 bases, the J end lost 2 bases, and 13 bases lay between the germline ends. Germline CDR1 is MNHEY and CDR2 is SVGAGI.

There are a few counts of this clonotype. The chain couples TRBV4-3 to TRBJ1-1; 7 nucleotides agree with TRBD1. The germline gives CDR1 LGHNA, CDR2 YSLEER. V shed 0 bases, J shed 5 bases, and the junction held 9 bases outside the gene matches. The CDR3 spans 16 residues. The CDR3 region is CASSQDFSRGRTEAFF. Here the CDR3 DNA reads TGCGCCAGCAGCCAAGATTTTAGCAGGGGGAGGACTGAAGCTTTCTTT.

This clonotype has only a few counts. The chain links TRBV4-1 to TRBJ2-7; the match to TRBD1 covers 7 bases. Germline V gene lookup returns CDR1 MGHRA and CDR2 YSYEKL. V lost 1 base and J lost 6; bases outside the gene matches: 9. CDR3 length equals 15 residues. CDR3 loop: CASSQVGQESGEQYF. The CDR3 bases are TGCGCCAGCAGCCAAGTCGGACAGGAAAGTGGCGAGCAGTACTTC.

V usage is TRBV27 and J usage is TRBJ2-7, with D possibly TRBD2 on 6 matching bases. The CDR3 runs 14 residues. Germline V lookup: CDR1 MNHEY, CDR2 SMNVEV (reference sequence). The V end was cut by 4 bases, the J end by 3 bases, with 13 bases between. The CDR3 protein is CASSYRGYDYEQYF. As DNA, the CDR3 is TGTGCCAGCAGTTACCGGGGGTATGACTACGAGCAGTACTTC.

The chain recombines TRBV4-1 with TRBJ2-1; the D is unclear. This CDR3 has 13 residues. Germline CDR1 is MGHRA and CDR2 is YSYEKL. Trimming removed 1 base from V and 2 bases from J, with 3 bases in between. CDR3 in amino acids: CASSQVTYNEQFF. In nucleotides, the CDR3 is TGCGCCAGCAGCCAAGTTACCTACAATGAGCAGTTCTTC.

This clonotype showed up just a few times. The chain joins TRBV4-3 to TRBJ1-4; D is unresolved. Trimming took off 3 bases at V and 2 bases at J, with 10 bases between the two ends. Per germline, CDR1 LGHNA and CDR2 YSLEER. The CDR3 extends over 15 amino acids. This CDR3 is CASSQNWETNEKLFF. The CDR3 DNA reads TGCGCCAGCAGCCAGAATTGGGAGACTAATGAAAAACTGTTTTTT.

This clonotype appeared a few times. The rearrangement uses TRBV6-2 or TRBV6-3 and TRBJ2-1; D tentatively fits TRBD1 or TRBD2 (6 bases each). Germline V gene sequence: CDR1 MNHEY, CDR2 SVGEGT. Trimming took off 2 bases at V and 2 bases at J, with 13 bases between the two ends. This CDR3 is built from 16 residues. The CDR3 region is CASSYGRGRAYNEQFF. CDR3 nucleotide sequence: TGTGCCAGCAGTTACGGCCGGGGGCGTGCCTACAATGAGCAGTTCTTC.

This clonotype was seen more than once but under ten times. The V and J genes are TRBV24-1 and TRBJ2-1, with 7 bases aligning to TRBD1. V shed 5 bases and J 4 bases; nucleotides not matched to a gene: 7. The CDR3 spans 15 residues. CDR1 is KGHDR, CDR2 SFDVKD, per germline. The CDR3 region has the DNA TGTGCCACCAGTGGAAGCAGGGGGATTTACAATGAGCAGTTCTTC. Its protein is CATSGSRGIYNEQFF.

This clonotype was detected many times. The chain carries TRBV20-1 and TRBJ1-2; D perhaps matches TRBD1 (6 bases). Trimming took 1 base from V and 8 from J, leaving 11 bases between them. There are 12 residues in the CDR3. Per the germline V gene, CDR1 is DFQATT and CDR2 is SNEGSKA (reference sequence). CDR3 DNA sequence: TGCAGTGCTAGAGGGGGGCGCGGCGGCTACACCTTC. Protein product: CSARGGRGGYTF.

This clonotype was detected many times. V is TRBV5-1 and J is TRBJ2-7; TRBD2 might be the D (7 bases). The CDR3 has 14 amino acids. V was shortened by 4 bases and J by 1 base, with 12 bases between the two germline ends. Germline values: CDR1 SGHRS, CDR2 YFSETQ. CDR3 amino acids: CASSPAGASYEQYF. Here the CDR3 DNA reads TGCGCCAGCAGCCCCGCGGGGGCGTCCTACGAGCAGTACTTC.

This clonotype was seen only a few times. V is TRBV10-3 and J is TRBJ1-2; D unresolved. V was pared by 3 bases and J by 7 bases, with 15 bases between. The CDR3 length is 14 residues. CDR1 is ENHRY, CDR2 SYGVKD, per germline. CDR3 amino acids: CAISDEDPRIGYTF. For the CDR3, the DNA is TGTGCCATCAGTGACGAGGACCCGAGGATTGGCTACACCTTC.

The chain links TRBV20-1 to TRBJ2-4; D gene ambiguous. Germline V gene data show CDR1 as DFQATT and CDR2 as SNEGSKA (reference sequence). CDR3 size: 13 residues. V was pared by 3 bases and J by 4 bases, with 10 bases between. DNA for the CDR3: TGCAGTGCTAGCCTCCCCACAAAAAACATTCAGTACTTC. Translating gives CSASLPTKNIQYF.

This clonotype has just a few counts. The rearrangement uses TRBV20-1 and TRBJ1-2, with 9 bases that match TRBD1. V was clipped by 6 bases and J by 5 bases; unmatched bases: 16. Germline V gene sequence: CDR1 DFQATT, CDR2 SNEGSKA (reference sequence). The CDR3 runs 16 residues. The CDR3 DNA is TGCAGTGCCCATGAACCCGGGACAGGGTTTGGGTATGGCTACACCTTC. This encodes CSAHEPGTGFGYGYTF.

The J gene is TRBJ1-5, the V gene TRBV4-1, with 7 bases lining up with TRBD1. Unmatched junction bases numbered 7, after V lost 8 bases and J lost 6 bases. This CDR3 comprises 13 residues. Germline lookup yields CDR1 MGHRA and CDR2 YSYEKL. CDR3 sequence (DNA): TGCGCCAGCGGAGAGACAGGGATTCAGCCCCAGCATTTT. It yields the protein CASGETGIQPQHF.